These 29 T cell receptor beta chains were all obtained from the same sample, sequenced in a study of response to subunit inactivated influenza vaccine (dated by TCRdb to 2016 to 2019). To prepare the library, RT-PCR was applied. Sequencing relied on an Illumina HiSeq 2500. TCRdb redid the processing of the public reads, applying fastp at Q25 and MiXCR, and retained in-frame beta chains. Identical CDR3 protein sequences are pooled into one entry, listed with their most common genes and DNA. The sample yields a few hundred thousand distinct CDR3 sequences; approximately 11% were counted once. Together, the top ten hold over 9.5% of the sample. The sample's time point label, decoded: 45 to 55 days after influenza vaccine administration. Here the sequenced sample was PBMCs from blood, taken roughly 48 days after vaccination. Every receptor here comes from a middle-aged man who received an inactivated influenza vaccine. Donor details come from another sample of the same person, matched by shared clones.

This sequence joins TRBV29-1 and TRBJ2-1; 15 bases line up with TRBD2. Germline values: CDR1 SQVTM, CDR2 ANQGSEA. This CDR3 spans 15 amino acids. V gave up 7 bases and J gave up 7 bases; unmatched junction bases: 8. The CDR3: CSARTSGRAKNEQFF. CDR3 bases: TGCAGCGCTAGGACTAGCGGGAGGGCCAAGAATGAGCAGTTCTTC.

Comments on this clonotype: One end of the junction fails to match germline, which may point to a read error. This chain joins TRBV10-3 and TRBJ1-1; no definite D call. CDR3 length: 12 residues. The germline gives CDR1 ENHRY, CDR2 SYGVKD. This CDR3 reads CAISESGTGAFF. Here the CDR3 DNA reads TGTGCCATCAGTGAGTCGGGTACTGGAGCTTTCTTT.

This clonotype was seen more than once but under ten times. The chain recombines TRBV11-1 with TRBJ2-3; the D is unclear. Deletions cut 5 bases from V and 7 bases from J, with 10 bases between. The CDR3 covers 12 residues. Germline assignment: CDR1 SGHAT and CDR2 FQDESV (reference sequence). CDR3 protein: CASSPSRNTQYF. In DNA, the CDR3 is TGTGCCAGCAGCCCATCTAGAAATACGCAGTATTTT.

CDR3 loop: CASTSGEGYTF. DNA for the CDR3: TGTGCCAGCACCTCCGGGGAGGGCTACACCTTC. The chain has TRBV12-3 or TRBV12-4 and TRBJ1-2; no reliable D call. V was cut by 7 bases and J by 8 bases, with 11 bases left in between. The CDR3 is 11 residues long.

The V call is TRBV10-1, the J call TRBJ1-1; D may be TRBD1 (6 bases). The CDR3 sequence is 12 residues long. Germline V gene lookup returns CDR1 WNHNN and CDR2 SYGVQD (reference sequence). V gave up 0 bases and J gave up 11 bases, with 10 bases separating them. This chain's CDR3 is CASSESWTEAFF. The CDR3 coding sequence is TGCGCCAGCAGTGAGTCTTGGACAGAGGCTTTCTTT.

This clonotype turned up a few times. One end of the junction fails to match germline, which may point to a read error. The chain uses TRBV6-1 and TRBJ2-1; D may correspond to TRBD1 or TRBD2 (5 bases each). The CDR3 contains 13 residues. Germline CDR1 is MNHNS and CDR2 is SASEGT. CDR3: CASSETWLGTGYF. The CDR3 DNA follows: TGTGCCAGCAGTGAAACTTGGTTGGGGACGGGATACTTC.

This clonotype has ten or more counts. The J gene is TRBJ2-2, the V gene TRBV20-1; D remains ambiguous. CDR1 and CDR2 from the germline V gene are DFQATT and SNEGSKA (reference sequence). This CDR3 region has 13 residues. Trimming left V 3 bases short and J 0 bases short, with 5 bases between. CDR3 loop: CSASRTNTGELFF. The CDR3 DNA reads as TGCAGTGCTAGTAGAACGAACACCGGGGAGCTGTTTTTT.

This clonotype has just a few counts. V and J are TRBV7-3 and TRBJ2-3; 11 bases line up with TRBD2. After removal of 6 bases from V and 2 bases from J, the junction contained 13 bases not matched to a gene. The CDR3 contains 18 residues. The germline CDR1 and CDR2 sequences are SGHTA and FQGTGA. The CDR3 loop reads CASRPYRGLADLTDTQYF. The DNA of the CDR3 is TGTGCCAGCAGACCGTACCGGGGACTAGCGGACCTCACAGATACGCAGTATTTT.

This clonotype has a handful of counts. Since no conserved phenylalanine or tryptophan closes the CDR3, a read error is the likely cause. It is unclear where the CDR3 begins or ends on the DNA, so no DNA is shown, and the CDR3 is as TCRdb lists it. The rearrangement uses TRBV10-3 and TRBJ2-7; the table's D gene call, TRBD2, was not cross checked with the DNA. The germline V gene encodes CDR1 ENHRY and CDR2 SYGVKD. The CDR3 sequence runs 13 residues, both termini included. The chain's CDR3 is CAIAPGAGDRFLY.

The DNA for the CDR3 is TGCGCCAGCAGCCCCGGGACGGCAAGGGGCTACGAGCAGTACTTC. Its protein product is CASSPGTARGYEQYF. V usage is TRBV5-1 and J usage is TRBJ2-7; the D call may be TRBD1 or TRBD2 (5 bases each). The V gene's germline CDR1 is SGHRS and CDR2 YFSETQ. The CDR3 spans 15 residues. Trimming took off 4 bases at V and 3 bases at J, with 17 bases between the two ends.

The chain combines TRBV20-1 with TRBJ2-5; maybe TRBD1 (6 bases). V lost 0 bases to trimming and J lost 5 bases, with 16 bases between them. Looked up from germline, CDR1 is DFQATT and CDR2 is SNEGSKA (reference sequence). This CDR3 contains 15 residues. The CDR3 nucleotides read TGCAGTGCTAGAGATCTAGGGGGTTTCGGGGAGACCCAGTACTTC. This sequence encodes CSARDLGGFGETQYF.

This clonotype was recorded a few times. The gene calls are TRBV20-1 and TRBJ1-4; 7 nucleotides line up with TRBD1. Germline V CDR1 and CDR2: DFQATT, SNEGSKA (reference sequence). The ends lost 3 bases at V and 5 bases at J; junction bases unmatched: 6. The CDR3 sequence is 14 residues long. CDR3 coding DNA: TGCAGTGCTAGCCGCGGGACAGCGAATGAAAAACTGTTTTTT. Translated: CSASRGTANEKLFF.

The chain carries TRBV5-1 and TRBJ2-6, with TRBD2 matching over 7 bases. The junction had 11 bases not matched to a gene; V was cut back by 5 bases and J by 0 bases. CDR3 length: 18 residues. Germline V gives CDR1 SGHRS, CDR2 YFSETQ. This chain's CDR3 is CASSTGTTGNSGANVLTF. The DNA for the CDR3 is TGCGCCAGCAGTACCGGGACTACCGGAAACTCTGGGGCCAACGTCCTGACTTTC.

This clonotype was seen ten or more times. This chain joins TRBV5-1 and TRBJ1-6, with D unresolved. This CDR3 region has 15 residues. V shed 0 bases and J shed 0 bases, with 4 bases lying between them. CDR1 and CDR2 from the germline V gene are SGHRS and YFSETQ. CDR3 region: CASSLESSYNSPLHF. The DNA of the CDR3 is TGCGCCAGCAGCTTGGAGAGCTCCTATAATTCACCCCTCCACTTT.

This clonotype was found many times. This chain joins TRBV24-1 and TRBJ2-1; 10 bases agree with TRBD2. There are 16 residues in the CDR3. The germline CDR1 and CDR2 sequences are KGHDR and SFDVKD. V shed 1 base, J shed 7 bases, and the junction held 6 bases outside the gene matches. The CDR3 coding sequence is TGTGCCACCAGTGATTTTGCTAGCGGGAGAGAAAATGAGCAGTTCTTC. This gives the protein CATSDFASGRENEQFF.

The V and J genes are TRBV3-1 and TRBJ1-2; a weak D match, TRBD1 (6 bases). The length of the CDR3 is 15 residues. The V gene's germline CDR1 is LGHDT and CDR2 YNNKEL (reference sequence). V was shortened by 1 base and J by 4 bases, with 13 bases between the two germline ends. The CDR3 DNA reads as TGTGCCAGCAGCCAAGGCCCTACAGGGCTCTATGGCTACACCTTC. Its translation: CASSQGPTGLYGYTF.

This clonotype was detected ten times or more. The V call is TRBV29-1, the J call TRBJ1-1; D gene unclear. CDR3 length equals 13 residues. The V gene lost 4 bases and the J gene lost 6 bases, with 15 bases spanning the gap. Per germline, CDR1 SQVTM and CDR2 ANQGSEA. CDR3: CSVVSTGVAEAFF. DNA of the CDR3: TGCAGCGTTGTCTCGACTGGGGTCGCTGAAGCTTTCTTT.

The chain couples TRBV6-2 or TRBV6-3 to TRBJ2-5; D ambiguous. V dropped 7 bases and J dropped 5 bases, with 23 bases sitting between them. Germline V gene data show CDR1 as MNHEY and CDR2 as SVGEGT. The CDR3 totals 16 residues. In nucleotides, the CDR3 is TGTGCCAGCACCCGCCGCCTCTCATCCCAGAGGGAGACCCAGTACTTC. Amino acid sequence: CASTRRLSSQRETQYF.

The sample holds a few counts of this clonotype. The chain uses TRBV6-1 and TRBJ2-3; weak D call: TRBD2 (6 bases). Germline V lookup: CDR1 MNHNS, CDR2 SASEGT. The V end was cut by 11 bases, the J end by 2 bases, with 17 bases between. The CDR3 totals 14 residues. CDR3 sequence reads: CAHSSSGPTDTQYF. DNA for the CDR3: TGTGCCCATTCAAGTAGCGGACCCACAGATACGCAGTATTTT.

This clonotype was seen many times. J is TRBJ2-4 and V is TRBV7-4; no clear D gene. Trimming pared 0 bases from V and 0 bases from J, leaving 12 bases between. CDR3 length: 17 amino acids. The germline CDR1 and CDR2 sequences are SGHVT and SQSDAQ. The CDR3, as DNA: TGTGCCAGCAGCTTAGCGCGGTCCCCTCTAGCCAAAAACATTCAGTACTTC. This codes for CASSLARSPLAKNIQYF.

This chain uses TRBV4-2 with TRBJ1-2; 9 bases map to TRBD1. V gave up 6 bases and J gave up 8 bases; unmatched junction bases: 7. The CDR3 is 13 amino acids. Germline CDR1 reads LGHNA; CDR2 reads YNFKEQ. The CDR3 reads CASRPQGAGGYTF. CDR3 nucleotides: TGTGCCAGCAGACCACAGGGGGCAGGGGGCTACACCTTC.

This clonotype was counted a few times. CDR3 nucleotide sequence: TGTGCCACCAGCAGCGTCCCGGGACAGGGCTACGAGCAGTACTTC. It yields the protein CATSSVPGQGYEQYF. This chain uses TRBV15 with TRBJ2-7, with 9 bases fitting TRBD1. Germline-derived CDR1 and CDR2 are LNHNV and YYDKDF (reference sequence). The CDR3 sequence is 15 residues long. The V gene end was trimmed by 3 bases and the J gene end by 3 bases; junction bases not matched to a gene: 6.

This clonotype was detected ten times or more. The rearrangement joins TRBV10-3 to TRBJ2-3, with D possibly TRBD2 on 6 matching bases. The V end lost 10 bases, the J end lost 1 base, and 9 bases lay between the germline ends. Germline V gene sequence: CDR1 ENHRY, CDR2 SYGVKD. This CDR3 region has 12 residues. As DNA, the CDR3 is TGTGCCACCAGGGAGGGCACAGATACGCAGTATTTT. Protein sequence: CATREGTDTQYF.

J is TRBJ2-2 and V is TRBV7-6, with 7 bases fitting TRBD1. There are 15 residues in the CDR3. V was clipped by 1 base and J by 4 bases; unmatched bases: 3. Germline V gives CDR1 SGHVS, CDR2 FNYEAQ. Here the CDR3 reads CASSLETGSTGELFF. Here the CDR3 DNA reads TGTGCCAGCAGCTTAGAGACAGGGTCCACCGGGGAGCTGTTTTTT.

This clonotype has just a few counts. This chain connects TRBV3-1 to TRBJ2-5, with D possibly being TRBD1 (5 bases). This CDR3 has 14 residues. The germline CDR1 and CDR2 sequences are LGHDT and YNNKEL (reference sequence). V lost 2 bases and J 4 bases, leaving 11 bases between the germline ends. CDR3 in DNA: TGTGCCAGCAGCCAACTCGGAGACAGAGAGACCCAGTACTTC. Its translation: CASSQLGDRETQYF.

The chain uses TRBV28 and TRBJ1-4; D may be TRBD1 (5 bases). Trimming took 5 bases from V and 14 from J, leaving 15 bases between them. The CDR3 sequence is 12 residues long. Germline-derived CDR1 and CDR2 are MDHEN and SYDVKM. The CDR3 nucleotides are TGTGCCAGCAGTGTCCCCGAGGGACGCCTGTTTTTT. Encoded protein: CASSVPEGRLFF. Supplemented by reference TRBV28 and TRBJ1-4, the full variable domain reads DVKVTQSSRYLVKRTGEKVFLECVQDMDHENMFWYRQDPGLGLRLIYFSYDVKMKEKGDIPEGYSVSREKKERFSLILESASTNQTSMYLCASSVPEGRLFFGSGTQLSVL.

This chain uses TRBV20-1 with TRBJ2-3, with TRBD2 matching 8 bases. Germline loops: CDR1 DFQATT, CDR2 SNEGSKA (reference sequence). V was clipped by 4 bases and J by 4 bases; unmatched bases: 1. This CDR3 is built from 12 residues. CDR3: CSATTSADTQYF. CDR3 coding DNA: TGCAGTGCTACGACTAGCGCAGATACGCAGTATTTT.

The CDR3 DNA reads as TGTGCCAGCAGTGTAGGGGGTCAGCCCCAGCATTTT. The encoded protein is CASSVGGQPQHF. This chain connects TRBV2 to TRBJ1-5, with D perhaps matching TRBD1 (6 bases). CDR1 is SNHLY, CDR2 FYNNEI, per germline. The length of the CDR3 is 12 residues. The V and J ends lost 4 bases and 6 bases respectively, with 7 bases between them.

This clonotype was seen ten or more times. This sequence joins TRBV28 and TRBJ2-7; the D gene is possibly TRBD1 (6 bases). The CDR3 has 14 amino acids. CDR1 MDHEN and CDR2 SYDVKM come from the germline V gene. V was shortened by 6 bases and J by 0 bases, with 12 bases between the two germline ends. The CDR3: CASSRRQDSYEQYF. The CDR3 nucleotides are TGTGCCAGCAGCCGACGACAGGACTCCTACGAGCAGTACTTC.